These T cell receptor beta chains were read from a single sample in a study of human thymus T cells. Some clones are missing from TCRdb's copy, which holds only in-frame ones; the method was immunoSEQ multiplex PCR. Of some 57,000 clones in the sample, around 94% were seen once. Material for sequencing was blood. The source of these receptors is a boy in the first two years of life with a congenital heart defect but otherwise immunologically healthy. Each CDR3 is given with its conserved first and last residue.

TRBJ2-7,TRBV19,CASSGGRSYEQYF
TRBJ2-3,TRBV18,CASSPPLGTDTQYF
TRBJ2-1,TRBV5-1,CASSLDRSYNEQFF
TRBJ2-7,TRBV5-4,CASSLGLADPYEQYF
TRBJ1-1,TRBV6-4,CASSDGGYEAFF
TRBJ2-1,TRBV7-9,CASSFLIQGYNEQFF
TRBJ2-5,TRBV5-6,CASSLPGSSGGPLQETQYF
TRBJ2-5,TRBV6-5,CASSYVGGGQTQYF
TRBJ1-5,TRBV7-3,CASSLVPSYQPQHF
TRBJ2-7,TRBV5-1,CASSWGLAGGLEQYF
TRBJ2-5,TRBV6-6,CASRQGARETQYF
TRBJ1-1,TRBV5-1,CASSLGIGSEAFF
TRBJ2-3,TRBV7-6,CASSQRGGRGADTQYF
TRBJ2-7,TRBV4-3,CASSQASSGGYEQYF
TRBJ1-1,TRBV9,CASSEGRGTEAFF
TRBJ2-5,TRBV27,CASSLSRDRDGFGETQYF
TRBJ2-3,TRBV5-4,CASSFGDTQYF